A selection of T cell receptor beta chains follows, all from one sample in a study of cytomegalovirus exposure and HLA in healthy donors. Libraries were prepared by immunoSEQ multiplex PCR; TCRdb keeps only in-frame clonotypes and omits some of them. The repertoire holds 150,000 to 200,000 clones, with 84% as singletons. Sequencing was done on a sample of PBMCs. Every receptor here comes from a young man in good health and CMV-seropositive. Each CDR3 is given with its conserved first and last residue. Each record gives: J gene, V gene, clone size, D gene, CDR3 DNA, CDR3 protein. The D gene is left open where the match is weak. The size entry is marked missing in some rows and otherwise reads once, few, many or a size class.

j_gene: TRBJ1-4; v_gene: TRBV5-1; abundance: .; d_gene: TRBD1; CDR3nt: TGCGCCAGCAGCCCAACGACAGGGTCTAATGAAAAACTGTTTTTT; CDR3aa: CASSPTTGSNEKLFF
j_gene: TRBJ2-5; v_gene: TRBV7-6; abundance: .; d_gene: .; CDR3nt: TGTGCCAGCAGCTTATACCCGACAGAACAAGAGACCCAGTACTTC; CDR3aa: CASSLYPTEQETQYF
j_gene: TRBJ2-5; v_gene: TRBV15; abundance: once; d_gene: TRBD2; CDR3nt: TGTGCCACCAGCGGTGCGGGAGCACGAGAGACCCAGTACTTC; CDR3aa: CATSGAGARETQYF
j_gene: TRBJ1-2; v_gene: TRBV28; abundance: .; d_gene: .; CDR3nt: TGTGCCAGTAATCGACAGTTCTCTAACTATGGCTACACCTTC; CDR3aa: CASNRQFSNYGYTF
j_gene: TRBJ2-2; v_gene: TRBV7-8; abundance: .; d_gene: TRBD2; CDR3nt: TGTGCCAGCAGCTCTAGCGGGAGGGGGGCCGGGGAGCTGTTTTTT; CDR3aa: CASSSSGRGAGELFF
j_gene: TRBJ2-7; v_gene: TRBV7-9; abundance: once; d_gene: .; CDR3nt: TGTGCCAGCAGCGGAGGGGAGGCCCTTGACGAGCAGTACTTC; CDR3aa: CASSGGEALDEQYF
j_gene: TRBJ2-2; v_gene: TRBV15; abundance: .; d_gene: TRBD1; CDR3nt: TGTGCCACCAGCAGAGACGTGAGACAGGGCACCGGGGAGCTGTTTTTT; CDR3aa: CATSRDVRQGTGELFF
j_gene: TRBJ1-4; v_gene: TRBV4-3; abundance: once; d_gene: .; CDR3nt: TGCGCCAGCAGCCCGGTAGGAGGTCGGGAAAAACTGTTTTTT; CDR3aa: CASSPVGGREKLFF
j_gene: TRBJ2-7; v_gene: TRBV19; abundance: .; d_gene: .; CDR3nt: TGTGCCAGTAGTGCCGGAGGGGGGGCCTACGAGCAGTACTTC; CDR3aa: CASSAGGGAYEQYF
j_gene: TRBJ1-3; v_gene: TRBV2; abundance: once; d_gene: .; CDR3nt: TGTGCCGCAAAGGGGCTGACCTCTGGAAACACCATATATTTT; CDR3aa: CAAKGLTSGNTIYF
j_gene: TRBJ2-1; v_gene: TRBV28; abundance: .; d_gene: TRBD1; CDR3nt: TGTGCCAGCAGGAACGTGGACAGGGGGCAAGTCTCCTACAATGAGCAGTTCTTC; CDR3aa: CASRNVDRGQVSYNEQFF
j_gene: TRBJ2-1; v_gene: TRBV4-2; abundance: .; d_gene: TRBD2; CDR3nt: TGTGCCAGCCAAGCGGGATCCTACAATGAGCAGTTCTTC; CDR3aa: CASQAGSYNEQFF
j_gene: TRBJ2-1; v_gene: TRBV19; abundance: .; d_gene: TRBD1; CDR3nt: TGTGCCAGTAGTGCGAACCGGGACAGGGTCTACAATGAGCAGTTCTTC; CDR3aa: CASSANRDRVYNEQFF
j_gene: TRBJ2-2; v_gene: TRBV4-3; abundance: .; d_gene: TRBD2; CDR3nt: TGCGCCAGCGGATCTATAGCGGGATGGAACACCGGGGAGCTGTTTTTT; CDR3aa: CASGSIAGWNTGELFF
j_gene: TRBJ2-7; v_gene: TRBV15; abundance: .; d_gene: .; CDR3nt: TGTGCCACCAGCAGAGCCCTGGCGGGCGTTACCTACGAGCAGTACTTC; CDR3aa: CATSRALAGVTYEQYF
j_gene: TRBJ2-3; v_gene: TRBV7-3; abundance: .; d_gene: TRBD2; CDR3nt: TGTGCCAGCAGCTTAGCGGGAGGGGCCAGCACAGATACGCAGTATTTT; CDR3aa: CASSLAGGASTDTQYF
j_gene: TRBJ2-5; v_gene: TRBV5-4; abundance: .; d_gene: TRBD2; CDR3nt: TGTGCCTCGGTGGCTAGCGGGAAGCGGTCTTCGGAGACCCAGTACTTC; CDR3aa: CASVASGKRSSETQYF
j_gene: TRBJ2-2; v_gene: TRBV27; abundance: .; d_gene: .; CDR3nt: TGTGCCAGCAGTTTCAAGGGGGCGAACACCGGGGAGCTGTTTTTT; CDR3aa: CASSFKGANTGELFF
j_gene: TRBJ1-4; v_gene: TRBV2; abundance: .; d_gene: .; CDR3nt: TGTGCCAGCAGAGGGGGTTTGTCTAATGAAAAACTGTTTTTT; CDR3aa: CASRGGLSNEKLFF
j_gene: TRBJ2-2; v_gene: TRBV6-5; abundance: many; d_gene: .; CDR3nt: TGTGCCAGCAGTTACGTCGCAGACACCGGGGAGCTGTTTTTT; CDR3aa: CASSYVADTGELFF
j_gene: TRBJ1-5; v_gene: TRBV6-1; abundance: .; d_gene: .; CDR3nt: TGTGCCAGCAGTGAGGGCAGGCCGGGGCAGCCCCAGCATTTT; CDR3aa: CASSEGRPGQPQHF
j_gene: TRBJ2-1; v_gene: TRBV19; abundance: .; d_gene: TRBD1; CDR3nt: TGTGCCAGTACCCCCTCGGGACAGCGAGGGCACAATGAGCAGTTCTTC; CDR3aa: CASTPSGQRGHNEQFF
j_gene: TRBJ2-7; v_gene: TRBV7-2; abundance: .; d_gene: .; CDR3nt: TGTGCCAGCAGCTTAGCTTGGGAGCCTGGGTACGAGCAGTACTTC; CDR3aa: CASSLAWEPGYEQYF
j_gene: TRBJ1-2; v_gene: TRBV27; abundance: .; d_gene: TRBD1; CDR3nt: TGTGCCAGCAGTTCCTCCCGCTGGGACAGGAGACCGCTCTGGGCCTTC; CDR3aa: CASSSSRWDRRPLWAF
j_gene: TRBJ2-2; v_gene: TRBV18; abundance: .; d_gene: TRBD2; CDR3nt: TGTGCCAGCTCACGTCTAGCGGGAAAGAACACCGGGGAGCTGTTTTTT; CDR3aa: CASSRLAGKNTGELFF
j_gene: TRBJ2-1; v_gene: TRBV7-3; abundance: .; d_gene: TRBD2; CDR3nt: TGTGCCAGCAGCGCGTTACTAGCGGGGGCCGGCAATGAGCAGTTCTTC; CDR3aa: CASSALLAGAGNEQFF
j_gene: TRBJ2-7; v_gene: TRBV6-6; abundance: many; d_gene: .; CDR3nt: TGTGCCAGCAGTTACTCTGGCCAGACAAGGGAGCAGTACTTC; CDR3aa: CASSYSGQTREQYF
j_gene: TRBJ1-1; v_gene: TRBV7-2; abundance: .; d_gene: .; CDR3nt: TGTGCCAGCAGCTTATTTGGAGGTGAAGCTTTCTTT; CDR3aa: CASSLFGGEAFF
j_gene: TRBJ2-5; v_gene: TRBV29-1; abundance: .; d_gene: TRBD1; CDR3nt: TGCAGCGTGGGACAGGGCAATACTATAGAGACCCAGTACTTC; CDR3aa: CSVGQGNTIETQYF
j_gene: TRBJ1-1; v_gene: TRBV13; abundance: .; d_gene: .; CDR3nt: TGTGCCAGCAGCCTAAGTATCCCGGGAACAGTACGAGCTTTCTTT; CDR3aa: CASSLSIPGTVRAFF
j_gene: TRBJ2-2; v_gene: TRBV28; abundance: .; d_gene: .; CDR3nt: TGTGCCAGCCACCGAGGGGGAGGGCCCGACGGGGAGCTGTTTTTT; CDR3aa: CASHRGGGPDGELFF
j_gene: TRBJ2-7; v_gene: TRBV2; abundance: .; d_gene: .; CDR3nt: TGTGCCAGCAGTCGTTCGTTCATCCGAGACAGGGAGCAGTACTTC; CDR3aa: CASSRSFIRDREQYF
j_gene: TRBJ1-1; v_gene: TRBV10-3; abundance: .; d_gene: .; CDR3nt: TGTGCCACCACCCCACAGGGTTCGAACACTGAAGCTTTCTTT; CDR3aa: CATTPQGSNTEAFF
j_gene: TRBJ1-2; v_gene: TRBV5-4; abundance: .; d_gene: TRBD1; CDR3nt: TGTGCCAGCAGCCAAGGACAGGGGGTAGACGGCTACACCTTC; CDR3aa: CASSQGQGVDGYTF
j_gene: TRBJ1-4; v_gene: TRBV5-1; abundance: .; d_gene: TRBD1; CDR3nt: TGCGCCAGCAGCTTGGGACCGGGACAGGGGTCCGGGTTTGAAAAACTGTTTTTT; CDR3aa: CASSLGPGQGSGFEKLFF
j_gene: TRBJ1-1; v_gene: TRBV6-4; abundance: .; d_gene: .; CDR3nt: TGTGCCAGCAGTGAAAATATGAACACTGAAGCTTTCTTT; CDR3aa: CASSENMNTEAFF
j_gene: TRBJ2-7; v_gene: TRBV5-1; abundance: .; d_gene: .; CDR3nt: TGCGCCAGCAGCTTTCGACAGGGAGGCGAGCAGTACTTC; CDR3aa: CASSFRQGGEQYF
j_gene: TRBJ2-1; v_gene: TRBV4-3; abundance: .; d_gene: .; CDR3nt: TGCGCCAGCAGCCAAGAAAAAACAGGTTTCAATGAGCAGTTCTTC; CDR3aa: CASSQEKTGFNEQFF
j_gene: TRBJ2-2; v_gene: TRBV9; abundance: once; d_gene: TRBD2; CDR3nt: TGTGCCAGCAGCGGGGGAAGCGGGAGAGTGGCCGGGGAGCTGTTTTTT; CDR3aa: CASSGGSGRVAGELFF
j_gene: TRBJ2-3; v_gene: TRBV6-5; abundance: .; d_gene: TRBD2; CDR3nt: TGTGCCAGCAGTCAAGGGAGGGGCGATACGCAGTATTTT; CDR3aa: CASSQGRGDTQYF
j_gene: TRBJ2-7; v_gene: TRBV6-5; abundance: .; d_gene: TRBD2; CDR3nt: TGTGCCAGCAGTTACTCAGTGGCTAGCGGCGGGGAGCAGTACTTC; CDR3aa: CASSYSVASGGEQYF
j_gene: TRBJ2-7; v_gene: TRBV6-1; abundance: .; d_gene: .; CDR3nt: TGTGCCAGCAGCACCAGGGAGGCCTACGAGCAGTACTTC; CDR3aa: CASSTREAYEQYF
j_gene: TRBJ2-2; v_gene: TRBV9; abundance: .; d_gene: .; CDR3nt: TGTGCCAGCAGCCCACGAGCCGGGGAGCTGTTTTTT; CDR3aa: CASSPRAGELFF
j_gene: TRBJ1-2; v_gene: TRBV5-4; abundance: .; d_gene: TRBD1; CDR3nt: TGTGCCAGCAGCTATGGGGTGGGACAGAACTATGGCTACACCTTC; CDR3aa: CASSYGVGQNYGYTF
j_gene: TRBJ2-1; v_gene: TRBV11-3; abundance: .; d_gene: .; CDR3nt: TGTGCCAGCAGCGGACCGGAGGCTTACAATGAGCAGTTCTTC; CDR3aa: CASSGPEAYNEQFF
j_gene: TRBJ2-7; v_gene: TRBV4-2; abundance: .; d_gene: TRBD1; CDR3nt: TGTGCCAGCAGCCAAGATCCCCACGGACAGGGCGGGCCATACGAGCAGTACTTC; CDR3aa: CASSQDPHGQGGPYEQYF
j_gene: TRBJ2-1; v_gene: TRBV20-1; abundance: .; d_gene: TRBD2; CDR3nt: TGCAGTGCCTTACTAGCGGAGCAGTTCTTC; CDR3aa: CSALLAEQFF
j_gene: TRBJ1-5; v_gene: TRBV4-3; abundance: .; d_gene: .; CDR3nt: TGCGCCAGCAGCCAAGATAGCCATAGCAATCAGCCCCAGCATTTT; CDR3aa: CASSQDSHSNQPQHF
j_gene: TRBJ2-2; v_gene: TRBV28; abundance: .; d_gene: .; CDR3nt: TGTGCCAGCACCATTCTGAGGAACACCGGGGAGCTGTTTTTT; CDR3aa: CASTILRNTGELFF
j_gene: TRBJ2-7; v_gene: TRBV13; abundance: .; d_gene: .; CDR3nt: TGTGCCAGCAGCTTAGGCGGGAGCTTCTCCTACGAGCAGTACTTC; CDR3aa: CASSLGGSFSYEQYF
j_gene: TRBJ2-7; v_gene: TRBV5-1; abundance: .; d_gene: TRBD1; CDR3nt: TGCGCCAGCAGCTCCCTACAGGGGTCTAGCGAGCAGTACTTC; CDR3aa: CASSSLQGSSEQYF
j_gene: TRBJ2-3; v_gene: TRBV5-1; abundance: .; d_gene: TRBD2; CDR3nt: TGCGCCAGCAGATCCCAGACTAGCGGGATAACAGATACGCAGTATTTT; CDR3aa: CASRSQTSGITDTQYF
j_gene: TRBJ2-1; v_gene: TRBV6-4; abundance: .; d_gene: .; CDR3nt: TGTGCCAGCTCGGGACCCGGGGGCAATGAGCAGTTCTTC; CDR3aa: CASSGPGGNEQFF
j_gene: TRBJ2-2; v_gene: TRBV15; abundance: .; d_gene: .; CDR3nt: TGTGCCACCAGCAGCAGACAGGCCACCGGGGAGCTGTTTTTT; CDR3aa: CATSSRQATGELFF
j_gene: TRBJ2-1; v_gene: TRBV30; abundance: .; d_gene: TRBD2; CDR3nt: TGTGCCTGGACCCGGGGGGGGTGGGATGAGCAGTTCTTC; CDR3aa: CAWTRGGWDEQFF
j_gene: TRBJ2-3; v_gene: TRBV4-2; abundance: .; d_gene: TRBD1; CDR3nt: TGTGCCAGCAGCCGGGACAGGGGTATAGATACGCAGTATTTT; CDR3aa: CASSRDRGIDTQYF
j_gene: TRBJ2-1; v_gene: TRBV4-3; abundance: .; d_gene: .; CDR3nt: TGCGCCAGCAGCCAAGAGCCCACGAGCTCCTACAATGAGCAGTTCTTC; CDR3aa: CASSQEPTSSYNEQFF
j_gene: TRBJ2-3; v_gene: TRBV9; abundance: .; d_gene: TRBD1; CDR3nt: TGTGCCAGCAGCGTAATGGGACAGGGAATGCTACCTAGCACAGATACGCAGTATTTT; CDR3aa: CASSVMGQGMLPSTDTQYF
j_gene: TRBJ1-1; v_gene: TRBV30; abundance: few; d_gene: .; CDR3nt: TGTGCCTGGAGTAAATGGGGGGGCTCGAACACTGAAGCTTTCTTT; CDR3aa: CAWSKWGGSNTEAFF
j_gene: TRBJ2-7; v_gene: TRBV6-4; abundance: .; d_gene: TRBD1; CDR3nt: TGTGCCAGCCGACGGACAGGGACTGTGGGCGAGCAGTACTTC; CDR3aa: CASRRTGTVGEQYF